This is a list of T cell receptor beta chains from one sample in a study of T cell repertoires in cytomegalovirus infection. TCRdb ran MiXCR on the reads and lists one entry per CDR3 protein. The sample lists 450,000 to 650,000 distinct CDR3 sequences, around 27% occurring once. The sequenced material came from PBMCs. These TCRs come from a human donor in good health (CMV status not recorded). Some clones in this sample may be carry-over from other donors' samples. The CDR3 runs from the conserved cysteine through the conserved F or W. D genes are given only for firm matches. Only part of the rows carry a size: once, few, many, or a class if the clone is expanded.

clone_size	v_call	j_call	d_call	cdr3_aa	cdr3_nt
NA	TRBV7-3	TRBJ2-3	TRBD2	CASSYSGSYTDTQYF	TGTGCCAGCAGTTATAGCGGGAGCTACACAGATACGCAGTATTTT
NA	TRBV6-5	TRBJ2-1	TRBD1	CASSYWTGNEQFF	TGTGCCAGCAGTTACTGGACAGGGAATGAGCAGTTCTTC
many	TRBV7-6	TRBJ2-2	NA	CASSPPPNTGELFF	TGTGCCAGCAGCCCCCCTCCGAACACCGGGGAGCTGTTTTTT
NA	TRBV4-2	TRBJ2-4	NA	CASSQDNQNIQYF	TGTGCCAGCAGCCAAGACAACCAAAACATTCAGTACTTC
NA	TRBV25-1	TRBJ2-7	NA	CASSELDSSYEQYF	TGTGCCAGCAGTGAACTTGATTCCTCCTACGAGCAGTACTTC
many	TRBV7-6	TRBJ1-3	NA	CASSLGPSSGNTIYF	TGTGCCAGCAGCTTGGGTCCGAGCTCTGGAAACACCATATATTTT
NA	TRBV20-1	TRBJ2-1	NA	CSARDRWLSGVSYNEQFF	TGCAGTGCTAGAGATCGATGGCTATCGGGAGTGTCCTACAATGAGCAGTTCTTC
few	TRBV24-1	TRBJ2-1	NA	CATSDRPTTSYEQFF	TGTGCCACCAGTGATCGGCCGACAACTAGTTATGAGCAGTTCTTC
many	TRBV28	TRBJ2-1	NA	CASSPIGGTANEQFF	TGTGCCAGCAGTCCCATTGGCGGGACGGCCAATGAGCAGTTCTTC
few	TRBV6-2/TRBV6-3	TRBJ1-1	TRBD1	CASTPRQGSEAFF	TGTGCCAGCACTCCCAGACAGGGCAGTGAAGCTTTCTTT
NA	TRBV6-2/TRBV6-3	TRBJ2-2	NA	CASRAGSTGELFF	TGTGCCAGCAGAGCCGGGAGCACCGGGGAGCTGTTTTTT
NA	TRBV6-2/TRBV6-3	TRBJ2-3	NA	CASRELARRHTQYF	TGTGCCAGCAGGGAGCTGGCGAGACGGCATACGCAGTATTTT
few	TRBV6-2/TRBV6-3	TRBJ2-5	TRBD2	CASSPPTSGRAVETQYF	TGTGCCAGCAGTCCCCCTACTAGCGGGAGGGCCGTAGAGACCCAGTACTTC
NA	TRBV6-1	TRBJ2-3	NA	CASSDYATDTQYF	TGTGCCAGCAGTGACTACGCGACAGATACGCAGTATTTT
many	TRBV12-3/TRBV12-4	TRBJ1-2	TRBD1	CASRPKRQGLDGYTF	TGTGCCAGCCGCCCTAAGCGACAGGGTTTGGATGGCTACACCTTC
many	TRBV7-8	TRBJ2-3	TRBD1	CASSLSTGGITDTQYF	TGTGCCAGCAGCTTGAGTACAGGGGGCATCACAGATACGCAGTATTTT
many	TRBV7-2	TRBJ2-7	NA	CASSSRDSYEQYF	TGTGCCAGCAGCTCCCGGGACTCCTACGAGCAGTACTTC
few	TRBV6-6	TRBJ2-1	TRBD1	CASSSQGAGVSYNEQFF	TGTGCCAGCAGTTCACAGGGGGCGGGAGTCTCCTACAATGAGCAGTTCTTC
many	TRBV7-2	TRBJ2-7	TRBD1	CASSKPGQGYEQYF	TGTGCCAGCAGCAAACCGGGACAGGGTTACGAGCAGTACTTC
NA	TRBV28	TRBJ1-3	NA	CASSSGAVNSGNTIYF	TGTGCCAGCAGTTCAGGGGCCGTCAACTCTGGAAACACCATATATTTT
NA	TRBV10-3	TRBJ2-7	NA	CAISESGHQSYEQYF	TGTGCCATCAGTGAGTCGGGACACCAATCCTACGAGCAGTACTTC
few	TRBV5-4	TRBJ2-5	TRBD2	CASSWTSGFQETQYF	TGTGCCAGCAGCTGGACTAGCGGGTTTCAAGAGACCCAGTACTTC
once	TRBV29-1	TRBJ1-6	TRBD1	CSGGSAQGTTVYNSPLHF	TGCAGCGGTGGATCGGCACAGGGGACGACTGTGTATAATTCACCCCTCCACTTT
NA	TRBV11-2	TRBJ1-1	NA	CASSAYAQGGDTEAFF	TGTGCCAGCAGCGCCTACGCTCAGGGAGGGGACACTGAAGCTTTCTTT
many	TRBV7-8	TRBJ1-1	NA	CASSYTTNTEAFF	TGTGCCAGCAGCTACACGACGAACACTGAAGCTTTCTTT
few	TRBV6-5	TRBJ2-3	NA	CASSYGSGLRTDTQYF	TGTGCCAGCAGTTACGGATCCGGCCTTCGGACAGATACGCAGTATTTT
few	TRBV5-5	TRBJ1-5	NA	CASSLGNDLSNQPQHF	TGTGCCAGCAGCCTCGGAAACGACCTTAGCAATCAGCCCCAGCATTTT
NA	TRBV11-3	TRBJ1-4	NA	CASSLEGFSEKLFF	TGTGCCAGCAGCTTAGAAGGTTTCAGTGAAAAACTGTTTTTT
few	TRBV6-2/TRBV6-3	TRBJ2-5	TRBD2	CASRGAIAGGAEETQYF	TGTGCCAGCAGGGGGGCCATAGCGGGAGGTGCGGAAGAGACCCAGTACTTC
few	TRBV24-1	TRBJ2-1	NA	CATSDRGIYNEQFF	TGTGCCACCAGTGATAGGGGCATATACAATGAGCAGTTCTTC
few	TRBV6-5	TRBJ1-5	NA	CASSYSPRTGLSQPQHF	TGTGCCAGCAGTTACTCCCCTCGTACAGGGTTGAGTCAGCCCCAGCATTTT
few	TRBV6-5	TRBJ2-6	NA	CASSQGHKLSGANVLTF	TGTGCCAGCAGTCAGGGACACAAACTCTCTGGGGCCAACGTCCTGACTTTC
few	TRBV9	TRBJ1-1	NA	CASSELRVGTEAFF	TGTGCCAGCAGCGAACTAAGGGTGGGGACTGAAGCTTTCTTT
NA	TRBV19	TRBJ2-5	NA	CASSILRDAVETQYF	TGTGCCAGTAGTATACTTCGGGACGCGGTGGAGACCCAGTACTTC
few	TRBV20-1	TRBJ2-5	TRBD1	CSARDRRGLETQYF	TGCAGTGCTAGAGATCGCAGGGGGCTTGAGACCCAGTACTTC
NA	TRBV4-3	TRBJ2-5	TRBD2	CASSQDAGGPEETQYF	TGCGCCAGCAGCCAAGATGCGGGAGGGCCGGAGGAGACCCAGTACTTC
NA	TRBV24-1	TRBJ2-3	TRBD2	CATSDPSGSGADTQYF	TGTGCCACCAGTGATCCCAGCGGGAGTGGGGCAGATACGCAGTATTTT
NA	TRBV6-1	TRBJ1-2	NA	CASSPSGTSQYGYTF	TGTGCCAGCAGCCCTTCCGGGACATCGCAGTATGGCTACACCTTC
many	TRBV12-5	TRBJ1-4	NA	CASGLVLRGPDEKLFF	TGTGCTAGTGGTTTGGTACTCAGGGGACCGGATGAAAAACTGTTTTTT
NA	TRBV20-1	TRBJ2-7	TRBD1	CSAPRDRGIYEQYF	TGCAGTGCTCCCCGGGACAGGGGTATCTACGAGCAGTACTTC
NA	TRBV7-9	TRBJ1-2	TRBD1	CASSARTGSLYGYTF	TGTGCCAGCAGCGCACGGACAGGGAGCCTCTATGGCTACACCTTC
many	TRBV7-2	TRBJ2-7	TRBD2	CASSLFSSGRPYPYEQYF	TGTGCCAGCAGCTTATTCTCTAGCGGGAGGCCCTATCCCTACGAGCAGTACTTC
NA	TRBV19	TRBJ2-5	TRBD2	CASRSRLAGEETQYF	TGTGCCAGTAGATCCCGACTAGCGGGAGAAGAGACCCAGTACTTC
few	TRBV4-1	TRBJ2-5	TRBD2	CASSQTTPSGVEETQYF	TGCGCCAGCAGCCAGACGACACCTAGCGGAGTCGAGGAGACCCAGTACTTC
NA	TRBV12-3/TRBV12-4	TRBJ1-6	NA	CATRGVSYNSPLHF	TGTGCCACCCGAGGGGTCTCCTATAATTCACCCCTCCACTTT
many	TRBV7-2	TRBJ1-1	NA	CASSLDEGIEAFF	TGTGCCAGCAGCTTAGATGAGGGGATTGAAGCTTTCTTT
NA	TRBV15	TRBJ2-3	TRBD2	CATSSTGTRDTQYF	TGTGCCACCAGCAGTACCGGGACTAGAGATACGCAGTATTTT
NA	TRBV20-1	TRBJ2-5	TRBD2	CSARVAGGPSGTQYF	TGCAGTGCTAGGGTCGCGGGAGGGCCCTCCGGGACCCAGTACTTC
NA	TRBV24-1	TRBJ2-1	TRBD1	CATSDWSQGNEQFF	TGTGCCACCAGTGATTGGTCACAGGGGAATGAGCAGTTCTTC
many	TRBV7-2	TRBJ1-4	NA	CASSLVWGGNEKLFF	TGTGCCAGCAGCTTAGTATGGGGTGGGAATGAAAAACTGTTTTTT
few	TRBV27	TRBJ1-2	NA	CATLDVFNYGYTF	TGTGCCACCCTGGACGTCTTCAACTATGGCTACACCTTC
NA	TRBV9	TRBJ2-1	TRBD2	CASTLSGLAGQAEQFF	TGTGCCAGCACCCTATCAGGACTAGCGGGGCAGGCTGAGCAGTTCTTC
many	TRBV7-2	TRBJ1-3	NA	CASSLGVGNTIYF	TGTGCCAGCAGCTTAGGTGTTGGAAACACCATATATTTT
many	TRBV7-2	TRBJ2-1	TRBD2	CASSETSDKLNEQFF	TGTGCCAGCAGCGAAACTAGCGACAAGTTGAATGAGCAGTTCTTC